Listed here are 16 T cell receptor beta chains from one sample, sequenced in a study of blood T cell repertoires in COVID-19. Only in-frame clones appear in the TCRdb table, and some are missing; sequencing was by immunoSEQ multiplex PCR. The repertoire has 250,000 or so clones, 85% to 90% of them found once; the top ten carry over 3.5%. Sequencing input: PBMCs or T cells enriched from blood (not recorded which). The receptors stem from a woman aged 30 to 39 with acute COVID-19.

As DNA, the CDR3 is TGTGCCACCAGCAGAGGACTCCAACCGGGACAGGGGTATAGCAATCAGCCCCAGCATTTT. Translating gives CATSRGLQPGQGYSNQPQHF. The chain couples TRBV15 to TRBJ1-5; 10 bases match TRBD1. The CDR3 contains 20 residues. CDR1 is LNHNV and CDR2 is YYDKDF in the germline V gene (reference sequence). With 1 base clipped from V and 0 bases from J, the junction kept 12 bases outside the gene matches.

CDR3 region: CASSFGQGSMDTQYF. DNA for the CDR3: TGTGCCAGCAGCTTCGGACAGGGATCTATGGATACGCAGTATTTT. This chain links TRBV9 with TRBJ2-3; TRBD1 matches 8 bases. The V and J ends lost 4 bases and 6 bases, in that order; junction bases with no gene match: 10. The CDR3 is 15 amino acids. Germline V gene data show CDR1 as SGDLS and CDR2 as YYNGEE.

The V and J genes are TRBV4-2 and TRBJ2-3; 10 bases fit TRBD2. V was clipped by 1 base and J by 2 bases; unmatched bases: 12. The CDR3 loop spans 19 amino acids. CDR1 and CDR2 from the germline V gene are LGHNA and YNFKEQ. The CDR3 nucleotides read TGTGCCAGCAGCCAAGTACACGGCCTAGCGGGAGCCGACACAGATACGCAGTATTTT. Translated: CASSQVHGLAGADTDTQYF.

The chain's CDR3 is CASSPPDSPRGNEKLFF. The CDR3 bases are TGTGCCAGCTCACCGCCGGACAGCCCCCGGGGTAATGAAAAACTGTTTTTT. The chain couples TRBV18 to TRBJ1-4, with D perhaps matching TRBD1 (6 bases). The CDR3 is 17 amino acids. Deletions cut 3 bases from V and 4 bases from J, with 18 bases between. CDR1 and CDR2 from the germline V gene are KGHSH and LQKENI.

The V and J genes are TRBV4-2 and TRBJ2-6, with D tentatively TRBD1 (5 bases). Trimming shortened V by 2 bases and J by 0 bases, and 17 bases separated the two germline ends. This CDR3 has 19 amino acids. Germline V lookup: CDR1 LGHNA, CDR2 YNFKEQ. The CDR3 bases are TGTGCCAGCAGCCAACCCCCCCGACAGACGCTCTCTGGGGCCAACGTCCTGACTTTC. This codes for CASSQPPRQTLSGANVLTF.

The DNA for the CDR3 is TGCAGCGTCAAAGCTGAGGTTCGCGATGAGCAGTTCTTC. Encoded protein: CSVKAEVRDEQFF. The chain links TRBV29-1 to TRBJ2-1; D gene uncertain. Trimming removed 6 bases at V and 8 bases at J, with 17 bases between. The germline gives CDR1 SQVTM, CDR2 ANQGSEA. CDR3 length: 13 residues.

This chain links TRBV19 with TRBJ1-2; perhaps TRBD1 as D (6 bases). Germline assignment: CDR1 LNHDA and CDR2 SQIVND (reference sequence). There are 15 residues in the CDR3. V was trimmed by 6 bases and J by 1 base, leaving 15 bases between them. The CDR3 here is CASRPIQGFNYGYTF. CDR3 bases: TGTGCCAGTAGGCCGATACAGGGATTTAACTATGGCTACACCTTC.

CDR3 nucleotide sequence: TGCAGCACTGAACAGGGAACTGGGGAAGAGACCCAGTACTTC. The encoded protein is CSTEQGTGEETQYF. This sequence joins TRBV29-1 and TRBJ2-5; TRBD1 might be the D (6 bases). This CDR3 is built from 14 residues. The V gene's germline CDR1 is SQVTM and CDR2 ANQGSEA. V lost 8 bases and J lost 3, with 19 bases in between.

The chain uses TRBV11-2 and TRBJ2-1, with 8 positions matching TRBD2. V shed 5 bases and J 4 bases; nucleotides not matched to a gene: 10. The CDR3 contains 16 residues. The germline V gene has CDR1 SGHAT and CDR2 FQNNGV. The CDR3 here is CASSLSGSGVYNEQFF. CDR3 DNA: TGTGCCAGCAGCCTCTCAGGTAGCGGGGTGTACAATGAGCAGTTCTTC. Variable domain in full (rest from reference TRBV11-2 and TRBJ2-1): EAGVAQSPRYKIIEKRQSVAFWCNPISGHATLYWYQQILGQGPKLLIQFQNNGVVDDSQLPKDRFSAERLKGVDSTLKIQPAKLEDSAVYLCASSLSGSGVYNEQFFGPGTRLTVL.

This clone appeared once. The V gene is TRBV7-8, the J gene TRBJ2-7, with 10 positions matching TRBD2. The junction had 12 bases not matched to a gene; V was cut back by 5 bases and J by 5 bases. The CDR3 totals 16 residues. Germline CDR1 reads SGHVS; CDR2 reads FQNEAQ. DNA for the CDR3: TGTGCCAGCAGCCCCCGGGCCAGCGGGAGGGGTGACGAGCAGTACTTC. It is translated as CASSPRASGRGDEQYF.

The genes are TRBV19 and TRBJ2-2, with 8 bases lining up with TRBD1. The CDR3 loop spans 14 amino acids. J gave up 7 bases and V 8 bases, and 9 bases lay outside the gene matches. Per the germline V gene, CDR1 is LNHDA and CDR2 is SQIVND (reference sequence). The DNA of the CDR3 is TGTGCCAGTGGTGGGCAGGGGGCTGTCGGGGAGCTGTTTTTT. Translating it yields CASGGQGAVGELFF.

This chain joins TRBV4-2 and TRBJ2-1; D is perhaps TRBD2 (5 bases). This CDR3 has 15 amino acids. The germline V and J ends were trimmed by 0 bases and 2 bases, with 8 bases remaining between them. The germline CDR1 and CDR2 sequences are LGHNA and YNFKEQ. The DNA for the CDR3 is TGTGCCAGCAGCCAAGATACGGGAACCTACAATGAGCAGTTCTTC. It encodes CASSQDTGTYNEQFF.

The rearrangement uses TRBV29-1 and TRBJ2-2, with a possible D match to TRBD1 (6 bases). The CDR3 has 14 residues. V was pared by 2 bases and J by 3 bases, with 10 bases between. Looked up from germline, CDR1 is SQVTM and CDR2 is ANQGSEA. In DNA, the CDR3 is TGCAGCGTTGAAAGGGGGATGGACACCGGGGAGCTGTTTTTT. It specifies CSVERGMDTGELFF.

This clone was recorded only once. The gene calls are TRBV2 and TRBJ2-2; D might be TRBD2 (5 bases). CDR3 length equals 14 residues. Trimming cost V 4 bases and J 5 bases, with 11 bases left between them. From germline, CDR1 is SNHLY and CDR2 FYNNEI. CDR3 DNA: TGTGCCAGCAGTGTCCCAGCGGCAACCGGGGAGCTGTTTTTT. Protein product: CASSVPAATGELFF.

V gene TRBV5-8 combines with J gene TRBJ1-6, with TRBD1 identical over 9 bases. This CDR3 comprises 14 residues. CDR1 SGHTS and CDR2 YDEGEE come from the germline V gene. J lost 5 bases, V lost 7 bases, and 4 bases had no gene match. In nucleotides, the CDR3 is TGTGCCAGCCGTCGGACAGGGGATAATTCACCCCTCCACTTT. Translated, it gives CASRRTGDNSPLHF.

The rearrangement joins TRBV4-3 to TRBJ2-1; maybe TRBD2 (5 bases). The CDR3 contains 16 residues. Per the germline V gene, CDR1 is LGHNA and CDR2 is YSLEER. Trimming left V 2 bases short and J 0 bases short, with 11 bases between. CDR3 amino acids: CASSQSPGSSYNEQFF. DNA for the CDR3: TGCGCCAGCAGCCAATCTCCGGGGAGCTCCTACAATGAGCAGTTCTTC.